This is a list of T cell receptor beta chains from one sample in a study of T cell responses to AZD1222 COVID-19 vaccine. Measured with immunoSEQ multiplex PCR; TCRdb has only the in-frame clones, and not every one. The repertoire holds about 160,000 clones, with roughly nine tenths as singletons. The input for sequencing was peripheral blood, taken on day 0 of AZD1222 vaccination. Source of these receptors: an adult in good health. CDR3s include the opening cysteine and the closing phenylalanine or tryptophan. Each record gives: J gene, clone size, CDR3 length, V gene, D gene, CDR3 DNA, CDR3 protein. The D gene is left open where the match is weak. The size entry is marked missing in some rows and otherwise reads once, few, many or a size class.

j_gene: TRBJ2-2; abundance: few; len: 12; v_gene: TRBV6-5; d_gene: NA; CDR3nt: TGTGCCAGCAGACGGGAGACCGGGGAGCTGTTTTTT; CDR3aa: CASRRETGELFF
j_gene: TRBJ1-1; abundance: NA; len: 14; v_gene: TRBV2; d_gene: NA; CDR3nt: TGTGCCAGCAGTGAAGCGCTTCGAACAGGGGAAGCTTTCTTT; CDR3aa: CASSEALRTGEAFF
j_gene: TRBJ2-4; abundance: NA; len: 16; v_gene: TRBV28; d_gene: NA; CDR3nt: TGTGCCAGCAGTTTCGGGCAGGGGGGAGCCAAAAACATTCAGTACTTC; CDR3aa: CASSFGQGGAKNIQYF
j_gene: TRBJ1-1; abundance: NA; len: 13; v_gene: TRBV7-2; d_gene: NA; CDR3nt: TGTGCCAGCAGCTTAGAAGTTTGGACTGAAGCTTTCTTT; CDR3aa: CASSLEVWTEAFF
j_gene: TRBJ1-2; abundance: NA; len: 22; v_gene: TRBV6-1; d_gene: TRBD1; CDR3nt: TGTGCCAGCAGGGAAACTCTCTCGCAGGGGGCTCTGCCCGTAAAACTCTACTATGGCTACACCTTC; CDR3aa: CASRETLSQGALPVKLYYGYTF
j_gene: TRBJ1-6; abundance: NA; len: 15; v_gene: TRBV27; d_gene: TRBD1; CDR3nt: TGTGCCAGCAGTGCAGACAGGGGCTATAATTCACCCCTCCACTTT; CDR3aa: CASSADRGYNSPLHF
j_gene: TRBJ2-5; abundance: NA; len: 16; v_gene: TRBV25-1; d_gene: TRBD2; CDR3nt: TGTGCCAGCAGTGAATCAGGAGTAGCGGGATGGGAGACCCAGTACTTC; CDR3aa: CASSESGVAGWETQYF
j_gene: TRBJ2-7; abundance: NA; len: 14; v_gene: TRBV7-2; d_gene: NA; CDR3nt: TGTGCCAGCATTCGAGAAGGACAGTTTCAGGAGCAGTACTTC; CDR3aa: CASIREGQFQEQYF
j_gene: TRBJ1-1; abundance: NA; len: 14; v_gene: TRBV7-3; d_gene: NA; CDR3nt: TGTGCCAGCAGCTTAGACCCTGGGCTTACTGAAGCTTTCTTT; CDR3aa: CASSLDPGLTEAFF
j_gene: TRBJ2-2; abundance: few; len: 16; v_gene: TRBV19; d_gene: NA; CDR3nt: TGTGCCAGTAGTGGCGTCAGGGGAATTGGCACCGGGGAGCTGTTTTTT; CDR3aa: CASSGVRGIGTGELFF
j_gene: TRBJ1-1; abundance: NA; len: 13; v_gene: TRBV5-1; d_gene: NA; CDR3nt: TGCGCCAGCAGCTTGGGGGCGTACACTGAAGCTTTCTTT; CDR3aa: CASSLGAYTEAFF
j_gene: TRBJ2-1; abundance: NA; len: 15; v_gene: TRBV7-9; d_gene: TRBD2; CDR3nt: TGTGCCAGCAGCACAACTAGCGGGAGGAACAATGAGCAGTTCTTC; CDR3aa: CASSTTSGRNNEQFF
j_gene: TRBJ2-1; abundance: NA; len: 17; v_gene: TRBV10-2; d_gene: NA; CDR3nt: TGCGCCAGCAGTGGGGGCGTGGGGATCGAGAACTACAATGAGCAGTTCTTC; CDR3aa: CASSGGVGIENYNEQFF
j_gene: TRBJ2-4; abundance: NA; len: 16; v_gene: TRBV30; d_gene: TRBD2; CDR3nt: TGTGCCTGGGGCACTGGACTAGCGGGAGATAAAGACATTCAGTACTTC; CDR3aa: CAWGTGLAGDKDIQYF
j_gene: TRBJ1-1; abundance: NA; len: 13; v_gene: TRBV14; d_gene: NA; CDR3nt: TGTGCCAGCAGCCTTTCACAGAACACTGAAGCTTTCTTT; CDR3aa: CASSLSQNTEAFF
j_gene: TRBJ2-2; abundance: few; len: 16; v_gene: TRBV19; d_gene: TRBD2; CDR3nt: TGTGCCAGTAGTTTGGGGCCGGGAGGTGTCCCCGGGGAGCTGTTTTTT; CDR3aa: CASSLGPGGVPGELFF
j_gene: TRBJ1-4; abundance: NA; len: 16; v_gene: TRBV7-3; d_gene: NA; CDR3nt: TGTGCCAGCAGTCCGGGGTCGGAGAGGGCCAATGAAAAACTGTTTTTT; CDR3aa: CASSPGSERANEKLFF
j_gene: TRBJ1-1; abundance: NA; len: 13; v_gene: TRBV6-5; d_gene: NA; CDR3nt: TGTGCCAGCTGCATACAGAGAAACACTGAAGCTTTCTTT; CDR3aa: CASCIQRNTEAFF
j_gene: TRBJ2-3; abundance: NA; len: 17; v_gene: TRBV10-3; d_gene: TRBD2; CDR3nt: TGTGCCATCAGTGGATCCGGGACTAGCGGGGGATGGGATACGCAGTATTTT; CDR3aa: CAISGSGTSGGWDTQYF
j_gene: TRBJ2-2; abundance: NA; len: 14; v_gene: TRBV6-5; d_gene: NA; CDR3nt: TGTGCCAGCCGCGGAGGCTCCTGGACCGGGGAGCTGTTTTTT; CDR3aa: CASRGGSWTGELFF
j_gene: TRBJ2-7; abundance: NA; len: 15; v_gene: TRBV30; d_gene: TRBD1; CDR3nt: TGTGCCTGGAGTGCCGGACAGGTCTTCTCCTACGAGCAGTACTTC; CDR3aa: CAWSAGQVFSYEQYF
j_gene: TRBJ2-5; abundance: NA; len: 13; v_gene: TRBV14; d_gene: NA; CDR3nt: TGTGCCAGCAGCCAACTGAAGTGGGGGACCCAGTACTTC; CDR3aa: CASSQLKWGTQYF
j_gene: TRBJ1-6; abundance: NA; len: 13; v_gene: TRBV27; d_gene: TRBD1; CDR3nt: TGTGCCAGCAGACCGACAGGGTTGACACCCCTCCACTTT; CDR3aa: CASRPTGLTPLHF
j_gene: TRBJ2-3; abundance: NA; len: 13; v_gene: TRBV10-3; d_gene: TRBD2; CDR3nt: TGTGCCATCAACGCGGGGGGCACAGATACGCAGTATTTT; CDR3aa: CAINAGGTDTQYF
j_gene: TRBJ2-3; abundance: NA; len: 17; v_gene: TRBV4-3; d_gene: TRBD2; CDR3nt: TGCGCCAGCAGCCAAGTTTCAGCGGGGGGGCGGGTAGATACGCAGTATTTT; CDR3aa: CASSQVSAGGRVDTQYF
j_gene: TRBJ1-4; abundance: NA; len: 15; v_gene: TRBV28; d_gene: NA; CDR3nt: TGTGCCAGCAGTACCCTCGACGAGTGGGCGGAAAAACTGTTTTTT; CDR3aa: CASSTLDEWAEKLFF
j_gene: TRBJ2-7; abundance: NA; len: 15; v_gene: TRBV6-5; d_gene: NA; CDR3nt: TGTGCCAGCAGTTATTCGAGGAGGGTCGACTACGAGCAGTACTTC; CDR3aa: CASSYSRRVDYEQYF
j_gene: TRBJ1-1; abundance: NA; len: 13; v_gene: TRBV28; d_gene: NA; CDR3nt: TGTGCCAGCAGTTTAGGGGGAAGCACTGAAGCTTTCTTT; CDR3aa: CASSLGGSTEAFF
j_gene: TRBJ1-5; abundance: once; len: 12; v_gene: TRBV6-6; d_gene: NA; CDR3nt: TGTGCCAGCAGTGCGGGGAATCAGCCCCAGCATTTT; CDR3aa: CASSAGNQPQHF
j_gene: TRBJ2-1; abundance: NA; len: 14; v_gene: TRBV28; d_gene: NA; CDR3nt: TGTGCCAGCACCAGATGGAACTTCGACAATGAGCAGTTCTTC; CDR3aa: CASTRWNFDNEQFF
j_gene: TRBJ2-1; abundance: NA; len: 18; v_gene: TRBV5-6; d_gene: NA; CDR3nt: TGTGCCAGCAGCTTAGAGGGGCCCGGCGGGCGGCTCTACAATGAGCAGTTCTTC; CDR3aa: CASSLEGPGGRLYNEQFF
j_gene: TRBJ1-1; abundance: NA; len: 16; v_gene: TRBV19; d_gene: NA; CDR3nt: TGTGCCAGTAGTCCGGGCCCGGCGGGCATGAACACTGAAGCTTTCTTT; CDR3aa: CASSPGPAGMNTEAFF
j_gene: TRBJ2-7; abundance: NA; len: 14; v_gene: TRBV19; d_gene: NA; CDR3nt: TGTGCCAGTAGTATACCCGGGGACCCCTACGAGCAGTACTTC; CDR3aa: CASSIPGDPYEQYF
j_gene: TRBJ2-7; abundance: NA; len: 14; v_gene: TRBV7-2; d_gene: NA; CDR3nt: TGTGCCAGCAGCTTGGGGCCCTTTATCCACGAGCAGTACTTC; CDR3aa: CASSLGPFIHEQYF
j_gene: TRBJ2-2; abundance: NA; len: 14; v_gene: TRBV18; d_gene: NA; CDR3nt: TGTGCCAGCTCACCACCCGTGAACACCGGGGAGCTGTTTTTT; CDR3aa: CASSPPVNTGELFF
j_gene: TRBJ1-5; abundance: NA; len: 17; v_gene: TRBV6-2/TRBV6-3; d_gene: TRBD1; CDR3nt: TGTGCCAGCAGCCCTCACCCGGACAGGGGGCTCAATCAGCCCCAGCATTTT; CDR3aa: CASSPHPDRGLNQPQHF
j_gene: TRBJ1-1; abundance: few; len: 13; v_gene: TRBV7-8; d_gene: NA; CDR3nt: TGTGCCAGCAGCCTACGGGAGGGCACTGAAGCTTTCTTT; CDR3aa: CASSLREGTEAFF
j_gene: TRBJ1-4; abundance: NA; len: 16; v_gene: TRBV15; d_gene: TRBD1; CDR3nt: TGTGCCACCAGCGATCGATCCGGGACAGGGAACGAAAAACTGTTTTTT; CDR3aa: CATSDRSGTGNEKLFF
j_gene: TRBJ2-7; abundance: NA; len: 16; v_gene: TRBV3-1/TRBV3-2; d_gene: TRBD2; CDR3nt: TGTGCCAGCAGCCCTGGGACTAGCGGGAGCTCCTACGAGCAGTACTTC; CDR3aa: CASSPGTSGSSYEQYF